The 10 T cell receptor beta chains in this list originate from one sample, sequenced in a study of blood T cell repertoires in COVID-19. The data were produced by immunoSEQ multiplex PCR, yet TCRdb's version contains in-frame clones alone and is incomplete. The data hold almost 85,000 clones, with approximately 90% observed a single time. The sequenced sample was PBMCs or T cells enriched from blood (not recorded which). The source is a woman between 45 and 60 years old with acute COVID-19.

The chain uses TRBV6-5 and TRBJ2-7; 12 bases are shared with TRBD2. J lost 4 bases, V lost 5 bases, and 6 bases had no gene match. The CDR3 contains 15 residues. Per the germline V gene, CDR1 is MNHEY and CDR2 is SVGAGI. CDR3 region: CASSPGLAGTYEQYF. As DNA, the CDR3 is TGTGCCAGCAGTCCTGGACTAGCGGGAACATACGAGCAGTACTTC.

The chain has TRBV6-1 and TRBJ2-2, with D possibly being TRBD2 (6 bases). There are 17 residues in the CDR3. Trimming removed 2 bases from V and 5 bases from J, with 18 bases in between. CDR1 MNHNS and CDR2 SASEGT come from the germline V gene. CDR3 in DNA: TGTGCCAGCAGTGAATTTCGGGGGACGGACGTAACCGGGGAGCTGTTTTTT. Protein: CASSEFRGTDVTGELFF.

This chain joins TRBV9 and TRBJ1-3; D ambiguous. The CDR3 has 13 residues. V lost 3 bases, J lost 3 bases, and 7 bases lay in between. Germline loops: CDR1 SGDLS, CDR2 YYNGEE. CDR3 coding DNA: TGTGCCAGCAGCGGAGCATATGGAAACACCATATATTTT. Protein sequence: CASSGAYGNTIYF.

The count of this clone is one. DNA for the CDR3: TGTGCCAGCAGGGCCGGGGGGCTAGCGGGAGGGCCTCTCTACGAGCAGTACTTC. As protein: CASRAGGLAGGPLYEQYF. V is TRBV5-4 and J is TRBJ2-7; 12 bases align to TRBD2. Germline-derived CDR1 and CDR2 are SGHNT and YYREEE (reference sequence). The CDR3 length is 18 residues. The ends lost 5 bases at V and 3 bases at J; junction bases unmatched: 15.

The table lists this clone with a count of one. The genes are TRBV5-1 and TRBJ1-1; 8 positions match TRBD1. Germline values: CDR1 SGHRS, CDR2 YFSETQ. The junction had 6 bases not matched to a gene; V was cut back by 4 bases and J by 1 base. The CDR3 loop spans 15 amino acids. CDR3 protein: CASSTRTGRNTEAFF. The CDR3 DNA follows: TGCGCCAGCAGCACACGGACAGGGAGGAACACTGAAGCTTTCTTT.

The chain has TRBV19 and TRBJ2-1; 16 positions match TRBD2. There are 17 residues in the CDR3. CDR1 and CDR2 from the germline V gene are LNHDA and SQIVND (reference sequence). The V gene end was trimmed by 7 bases and the J gene end by 7 bases; junction bases not matched to a gene: 10. The CDR3 sequence: CASTVGTSGRAFNEQFF. The CDR3 bases are TGTGCCAGTACCGTCGGGACTAGCGGGAGGGCCTTTAATGAGCAGTTCTTC.

J is TRBJ1-1 and V is TRBV5-4; D not certain. CDR3 length: 11 amino acids. The germline V gene encodes CDR1 SGHNT and CDR2 YYREEE (reference sequence). The V end was cut by 6 bases, the J end by 2 bases, with 5 bases between. The CDR3 bases are TGTGCCAGCACCACAAACACTGAAGCTTTCTTT. This sequence encodes CASTTNTEAFF.

The genes are TRBV5-8 and TRBJ1-6; weak D call: TRBD1 (5 bases). Trimming stripped 2 bases from V and 4 bases from J, with 16 bases between. Germline V lookup: CDR1 SGHTS, CDR2 YDEGEE. There are 17 residues in the CDR3. For the CDR3, the DNA is TGTGCCAGCAGCTTCGCCCGCTCGGACAATTATAATTCACCCCTCCACTTT. Translated, it gives CASSFARSDNYNSPLHF.

The rearrangement links TRBV7-9 to TRBJ1-2, with D unresolved. The CDR3 runs to 14 residues. Trimming took 2 bases from V and 4 from J, leaving 11 bases between them. The germline V gene encodes CDR1 SEHNR and CDR2 FQNEAQ (reference sequence). This CDR3 reads CASSLSVTAYGYTF. CDR3 nucleotide sequence: TGTGCCAGCAGCTTAAGTGTAACTGCCTATGGCTACACCTTC.

This clone was picked up one time. The V gene is TRBV24-1, the J gene TRBJ2-3; 15 bases map to TRBD2. V shed 4 bases, J shed 6 bases, and the junction held 4 bases outside the gene matches. Per germline, CDR1 KGHDR and CDR2 SFDVKD. The CDR3 spans 16 residues. CDR3 nucleotide sequence: TGTGCCACCAGTGACCGGGGACTAGCGGGAGGTGATACGCAGTATTTT. Its protein product is CATSDRGLAGGDTQYF.